The rows below give T cell receptor beta chains drawn from one sample of a study of OX40 agonist ivuxolimab in advanced cancers. Only in-frame clones appear in the TCRdb table, and some are missing; sequencing was by immunoSEQ multiplex PCR. The table includes approximately 50,000 clones, over 90% detected once. Sequencing was performed on CD4+ or CD8+ T cells sorted from blood, taken in a trial of the OX40 agonist ivuxolimab. The receptors originated from an adult with an advanced solid tumor such as melanoma, head and neck, liver or kidney cancer. Both conserved end residues are part of each CDR3. The D gene is left open where the match is weak. Some rows mark clone size as missing; the rest say once, few, many or name a class of expanded clone.

.,TRBV11-3,TRBJ1-3,TRBD1,TGTGCCAGCAGCCCTAGGACAGGATCTTTCTCTGGAAACACCATATATTTT,CASSPRTGSFSGNTIYF
.,TRBV6-5,TRBJ1-1,.,TGTGCCAGCAGTTACGGTCGAGGGGTGAACACTGAAGCTTTCTTT,CASSYGRGVNTEAFF
.,TRBV6-5,TRBJ1-2,.,TGTGCCAGCAGTTACCCGACAGGACGCTATGGCTACACCTTC,CASSYPTGRYGYTF
.,TRBV14,TRBJ2-7,TRBD1,TGTGCCAGCAGCCAAGGCCCGACAGGGGTTTCCTACGAGCAGTACTTC,CASSQGPTGVSYEQYF
.,TRBV5-6,TRBJ2-1,TRBD2,TGTGCCAGCAGCTTGGGACTAGCGGGATATGAGCAGTTCTTC,CASSLGLAGYEQFF
.,TRBV12-5,TRBJ1-1,.,TGTGCTAGTGGTCCAGACAGTGAAGCTTTCTTT,CASGPDSEAFF
.,TRBV10-1,TRBJ1-3,.,TGCGCCATCTCTCTCCCTGAAGGGGGGGGATTCTCTGGAAACACCATATATTTT,CAISLPEGGGFSGNTIYF
.,TRBV4-2,TRBJ2-1,.,TGTGCCAGCAGCCACATGGGAGGTTGGGATGAGCAGTTCTTC,CASSHMGGWDEQFF
.,TRBV30,TRBJ1-2,.,TGTGCCTGGAGTGTTGCTGGGGCAGGGGACTTCTATGGCTACACCTTC,CAWSVAGAGDFYGYTF
.,TRBV7-2,TRBJ2-1,.,TGTGCCAGCAGCTTACTCTCCAGGGGGGGCAATGAGCAGTTCTTC,CASSLLSRGGNEQFF
.,TRBV30,TRBJ1-2,.,TGTGCCTGGATGGGGTATACAGGGAATGGCTACACCTTC,CAWMGYTGNGYTF
.,TRBV6-6,TRBJ1-2,TRBD1,TGTGCCAGCTCAGACAGGGCTAATCCTAGGGGCTATGGCTACACCTTC,CASSDRANPRGYGYTF
.,TRBV30,TRBJ2-7,TRBD2,TGTGCCTGGAGGCTAGCGGGTGCCTACGAGCAGTACTTC,CAWRLAGAYEQYF
.,TRBV4-1,TRBJ1-2,.,TGCGCCAGCAGCCAAGCGGGACGGAAGAACTATGGCTACACCTTC,CASSQAGRKNYGYTF
.,TRBV5-5,TRBJ1-5,.,TGTGCCAGCAGCTTGGGGGACGGCCAAGAGCCCCAGCATTTT,CASSLGDGQEPQHF
.,TRBV25-1,TRBJ1-2,.,TGTGCCAGCAGTGAACAGGGCAACCGGCTCTATGGCTACACCTTC,CASSEQGNRLYGYTF
.,TRBV7-2,TRBJ2-7,.,TGTGCCAGCAGCTTACTCCAAGGCTTCCCGAGCTCCTACGAGCAGTACTTC,CASSLLQGFPSSYEQYF
.,TRBV14,TRBJ2-7,.,TGTGCCAGCAGCCAAGCGGTCATCTCCTACGAGCAGTACTTC,CASSQAVISYEQYF
.,TRBV5-1,TRBJ2-7,.,TGCGCCAGCAGCTTGGATCCAGGCGAAACGTACGAGCAGTACTTC,CASSLDPGETYEQYF
.,TRBV19,TRBJ2-7,.,TGTGCCAGTAGTATAATATTCGGAGGTACCGACGAGCAGTACTTC,CASSIIFGGTDEQYF
.,TRBV5-6,TRBJ2-5,TRBD2,TGTGCCAGCAGCCCGGGACTAGCGGGAGTTGTTCAAGAGACCCAGTACTTC,CASSPGLAGVVQETQYF
once,TRBV7-6,TRBJ2-2,.,TGTGCCAGCAGCTTACTTTACCCCTATAGCGGACCTACTGTCCCCGGGGAGCTGTTTTTT,CASSLLYPYSGPTVPGELFF
.,TRBV9,TRBJ2-2,.,TGTGCCAGCAGCGTACAAGGAGGCGACACCGGGGAGCTGTTTTTT,CASSVQGGDTGELFF
.,TRBV19,TRBJ1-5,.,TGTGCCAGTAGTATGGGCAGGGCGTCGGGTCAGCCCCAGCATTTT,CASSMGRASGQPQHF
.,TRBV27,TRBJ2-7,TRBD2,TGTGCCAGCAGTTCCTCCACTAGCGGGGCCTCCTACGAGCAGTACTTC,CASSSSTSGASYEQYF
.,TRBV6-6,TRBJ2-7,.,TGTGCCAGCAGTTCCCGGACCTACGAGCAGTACTTC,CASSSRTYEQYF
.,TRBV11-1,TRBJ2-1,.,TGTGCCAGCAGTGCTCACCGGGACTTGCAGTTCTTC,CASSAHRDLQFF
.,TRBV7-8,TRBJ2-7,TRBD1,TGTGCCAGCAGCCAGACAGGGAGTCTCCCCTACGAGCAGTACTTC,CASSQTGSLPYEQYF
.,TRBV11-2,TRBJ1-4,.,TGTGCCAGCAGCTTACGGCGGTCTACTAATGAAAAACTGTTTTTT,CASSLRRSTNEKLFF
.,TRBV19,TRBJ1-2,.,TGTGCCAGTAGTATGGTTGGGCAGGGCAACTATGGCTACACCTTC,CASSMVGQGNYGYTF
.,TRBV4-2,TRBJ2-5,TRBD1,TGTGCCAGCAGCCAAGGAGGAGAGGGGGCCCAAGAGACCCAGTACTTC,CASSQGGEGAQETQYF
.,TRBV14,TRBJ1-2,TRBD1,TGTGCCAGCAGCCAAGATAGGGGGCACGCCTATGGCTACACCTTC,CASSQDRGHAYGYTF
.,TRBV2,TRBJ2-3,TRBD2,TGTGCCAGCAGGGTAGCGGGGCGAATGGGAGATACGCAGTATTTT,CASRVAGRMGDTQYF
.,TRBV6-5,TRBJ1-5,.,TGTGCCAGCCGCCGGGGGGGGAGCAATCAGCCCCAGCATTTT,CASRRGGSNQPQHF
few,TRBV7-6,TRBJ2-3,.,TGTGCCAGCAGCTTCGCAGATACGCAGTATTTT,CASSFADTQYF
.,TRBV27,TRBJ2-7,.,TGTGCCAGCAGTTTACGGGGGGCCCTACGGGGTTCGTACTACGAGCAGTACTTC,CASSLRGALRGSYYEQYF
.,TRBV11-3,TRBJ2-7,.,TGTGCCAGCAGCTTAGGCAGCTCCTACGAGCAGTACTTC,CASSLGSSYEQYF
.,TRBV4-3,TRBJ1-2,.,TGCGCCAGCAGCCAAGGAACCCGCGTCTCTAACTATGGCTACACCTTC,CASSQGTRVSNYGYTF
.,TRBV9,TRBJ1-5,TRBD1,TGTGCCAGCAGCGCCGGGACAGGCAATCAGCCCCAGCATTTT,CASSAGTGNQPQHF
.,TRBV4-1,TRBJ2-3,TRBD2,TGCGCCAGCAGCCTAGTCGCCGGGGGGGAGAGCACAGATACGCAGTATTTT,CASSLVAGGESTDTQYF
.,TRBV2,TRBJ2-7,.,TGTGCCAGCAGTGAAGCGGACAGGACTAGTTGGGAGCAGTACTTC,CASSEADRTSWEQYF
once,TRBV6-5,TRBJ2-1,TRBD2,TGTGCCAGCAGTTACTCTAGCGGGACGTATGAGCAGTTCTTC,CASSYSSGTYEQFF
.,TRBV28,TRBJ2-3,TRBD2,TGTGCCAGCAGAACCCGACTAGCGGGACCTCGAGATACGCAGTATTTT,CASRTRLAGPRDTQYF
.,TRBV9,TRBJ1-1,.,TGTGCCAGCAGCGTAGTCTCGGGCACTGAAGCTTTCTTT,CASSVVSGTEAFF
.,TRBV13,TRBJ2-3,TRBD2,TGTGCCAGCAGCTTAGGCCTCGGGGGGGCTACCACAGATACGCAGTATTTT,CASSLGLGGATTDTQYF
.,TRBV9,TRBJ2-3,.,TGTGCCAGCAGCCCCCGACCGGATACGCAGTATTTT,CASSPRPDTQYF
.,TRBV18,TRBJ2-1,.,TGTGCCAGCTCACCTACTAGGACCTCCTACAATGAGCAGTTCTTC,CASSPTRTSYNEQFF
once,TRBV25-1,TRBJ1-5,.,TGTGCCAGCCCCGACCCCAGCAATCAGCCCCAGCATTTT,CASPDPSNQPQHF
.,TRBV7-9,TRBJ1-2,.,TGTGCCAGCAGCGATGACAGGACCACCTATGGCTACACCTTC,CASSDDRTTYGYTF
.,TRBV27,TRBJ1-2,TRBD1,TGTGCCAGCAGTTTAAGCGGACAGGGGGTTTGGTATGGCTACACCTTC,CASSLSGQGVWYGYTF
.,TRBV30,TRBJ1-3,TRBD1,TGTGCCTGGAGTGTACTTGGACAGGGGTACTCTGGAAACACCATATATTTT,CAWSVLGQGYSGNTIYF
.,TRBV7-9,TRBJ1-3,.,TGTGCCAGCAGCCCGACAGGCTCTGGAAACACCATATATTTT,CASSPTGSGNTIYF
.,TRBV15,TRBJ2-1,.,TGTGCCACCAGCAGAGTACCAGGGGAAAGAACCTTGGATGAGCAGTTCTTC,CATSRVPGERTLDEQFF
.,TRBV19,TRBJ1-2,.,TGTGCCAGCCAAAGACTTCGGGAGAGATCGGATGGCTACACCTTC,CASQRLRERSDGYTF
once,TRBV6-6,TRBJ2-7,.,TGTGCCAGTTTACAGGGTTTAAACTACGAGCAGTACTTC,CASLQGLNYEQYF
.,TRBV5-4,TRBJ2-7,.,TGTGCCAGCACCCGAGGCGATCAGAGGGCCGAGCAGTACTTC,CASTRGDQRAEQYF
.,TRBV11-3,TRBJ2-7,.,TGTGCCAGCAGCTTAGACAGAGACTACGAGCAGTACTTC,CASSLDRDYEQYF
.,TRBV5-1,TRBJ2-7,TRBD2,TGCGCCAGCAGCCCTACGGGACTAGCGGGAGATTACGAGCAGTACTTC,CASSPTGLAGDYEQYF
.,TRBV19,TRBJ2-7,.,TGTGCCAGTAGTATAGATAGCTTCTTGGCCTACGAGCAGTACTTC,CASSIDSFLAYEQYF